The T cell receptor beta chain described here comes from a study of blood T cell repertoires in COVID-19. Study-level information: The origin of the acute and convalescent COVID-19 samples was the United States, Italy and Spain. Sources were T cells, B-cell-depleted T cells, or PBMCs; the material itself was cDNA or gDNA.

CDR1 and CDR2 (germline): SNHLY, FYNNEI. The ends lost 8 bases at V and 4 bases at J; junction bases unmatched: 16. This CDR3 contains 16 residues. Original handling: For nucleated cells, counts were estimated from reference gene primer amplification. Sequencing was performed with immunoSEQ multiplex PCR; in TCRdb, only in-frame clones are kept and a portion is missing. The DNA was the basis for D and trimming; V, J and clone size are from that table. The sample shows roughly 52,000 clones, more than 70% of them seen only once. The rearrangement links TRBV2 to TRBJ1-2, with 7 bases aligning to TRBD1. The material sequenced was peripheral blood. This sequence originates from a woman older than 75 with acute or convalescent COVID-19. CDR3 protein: CASPTLSPQGGYGYTF. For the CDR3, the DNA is TGTGCCAGCCCAACCTTATCCCCCCAGGGGGGCTATGGCTACACCTTC.